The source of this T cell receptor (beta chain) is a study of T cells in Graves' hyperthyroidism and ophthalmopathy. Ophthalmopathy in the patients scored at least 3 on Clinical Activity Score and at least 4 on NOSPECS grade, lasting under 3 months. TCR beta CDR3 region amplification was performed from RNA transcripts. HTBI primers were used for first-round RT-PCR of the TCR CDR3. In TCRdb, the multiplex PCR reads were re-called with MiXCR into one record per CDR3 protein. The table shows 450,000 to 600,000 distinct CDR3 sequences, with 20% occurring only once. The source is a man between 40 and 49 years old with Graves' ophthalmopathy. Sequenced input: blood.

The CDR3 protein is CASSYGGAPLQETQYF. The DNA for the CDR3 is TGTGCCAGCAGCTACGGGGGGGCGCCCCTCCAAGAGACCCAGTACTTC. V is TRBV6-2 or TRBV6-3 and J is TRBJ2-5; 8 bases are shared with TRBD2. Germline CDR1 is MNHEY and CDR2 is SVGEGT. Trimming took 6 bases from V and 1 from J; bases not matched to a gene: 10. The CDR3 totals 16 residues.